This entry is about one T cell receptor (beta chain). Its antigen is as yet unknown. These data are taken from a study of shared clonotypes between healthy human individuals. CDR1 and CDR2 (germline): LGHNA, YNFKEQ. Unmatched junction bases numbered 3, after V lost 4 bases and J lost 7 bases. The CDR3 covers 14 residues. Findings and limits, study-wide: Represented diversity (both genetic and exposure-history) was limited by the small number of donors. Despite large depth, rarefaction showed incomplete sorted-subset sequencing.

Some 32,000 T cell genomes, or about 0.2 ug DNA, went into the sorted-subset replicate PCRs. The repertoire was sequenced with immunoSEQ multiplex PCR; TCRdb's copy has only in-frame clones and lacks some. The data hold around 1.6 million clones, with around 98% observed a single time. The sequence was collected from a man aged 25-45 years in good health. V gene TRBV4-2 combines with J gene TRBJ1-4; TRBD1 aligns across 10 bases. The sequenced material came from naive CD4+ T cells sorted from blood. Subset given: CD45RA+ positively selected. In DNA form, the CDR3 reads TGTGCCAGCAGCCCTGGGACAGGGGCTGAAAAACTGTTTTTT. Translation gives CASSPGTGAEKLFF.